This T cell receptor beta chain originates from a study of cytomegalovirus exposure and HLA in healthy donors. General study findings and limits: A likely sequencing artifact accounted for one observed cluster of highly shared sequence variants. Earlier analysis found most TCR beta V segments productive about 87% or about 30% of the time. According to the study, roughly 160 TCR beta chains were cytomegalovirus-associated. In a later analysis, V- and J-gene trimming of beta chains associated with a DCLRE1C missense variant, replicated independently.

With regard to this clone: Its specificity is unknown.

The V gene's germline CDR1 is MNHEY and CDR2 SVGAGI. The CDR3 is 13 amino acids. Trimming took 2 bases from V and 6 from J, leaving 8 bases between them. The PCR had 60 Vbeta and 13 Jbeta primers. Clones were read by immunoSEQ multiplex PCR, and TCRdb kept only the in-frame ones, dropping some. Its clone listing holds about 140,000 clones. The origin of this receptor is a male donor in good health and CMV-seronegative. The specimen was PBMCs. The gene calls are TRBV6-5 and TRBJ1-5, with D possibly matching TRBD1 (5 bases). CDR3: CASSYRGGQPQHF. The CDR3, as DNA: TGTGCCAGCAGTTACCGGGGGGGTCAGCCCCAGCATTTT.